The 19 T cell receptor beta chains below come from one sample, sequenced in a study of blood T cell repertoires in COVID-19. Profiled with immunoSEQ multiplex PCR; TCRdb holds only in-frame clones, not every one. The sample shows around 150,000 clones, more than 70% of them seen only once. The sequencing input was PBMCs or T cells enriched from blood (not recorded which). All receptors come from a man in his forties who had recovered from COVID-19.

The CDR3 DNA follows: TGTGCCAGCAGCCCACAAGGGACACCACAAGAGACCCAGTACTTC. This encodes CASSPQGTPQETQYF. The chain has TRBV7-7 and TRBJ2-5, with a tentative D call TRBD1 (6 bases). The length of the CDR3 is 15 residues. Germline V gene data show CDR1 as SSHAT and CDR2 as FNYEAQ (reference sequence). Trimming pared 5 bases from V and 2 bases from J, leaving 15 bases between.

The J gene is TRBJ2-3, the V gene TRBV24-1, with D tentatively TRBD2 (6 bases). CDR3 length: 14 amino acids. The V end lost 4 bases, the J end lost 10 bases, and 17 bases lay between the germline ends. CDR1 is KGHDR, CDR2 SFDVKD, per germline. CDR3 in amino acids: CATSDTQSSVAQYF. The CDR3 DNA is TGTGCCACCAGTGACACTCAATCTAGCGTAGCGCAGTATTTT.

V usage is TRBV7-9 and J usage is TRBJ2-1; D is uncertain. This CDR3 has 11 residues. With 6 bases removed from V and 7 bases from J, the gap between germline ends came to 7 bases. Germline-derived CDR1 and CDR2 are SEHNR and FQNEAQ (reference sequence). The DNA for the CDR3 is TGTGCCAGCAGGCAACAGAATGAGCAGTTCTTC. Translated: CASRQQNEQFF.

The chain carries TRBV6-6 and TRBJ1-3, with a weak D call TRBD1 (5 bases). This CDR3 has 11 amino acids. Germline V CDR1 and CDR2: MNHNY, SVGAGI (reference sequence). The CDR3 nucleotides are TGTGCGAGCGGGGGAGGGGACACCATATATTTT. The encoded protein is CASGGGDTIYF.

The rearrangement joins TRBV5-4 to TRBJ1-2; D unclear. This CDR3 spans 16 amino acids. V lost 2 bases, J lost 7 bases, and 21 bases lay in between. The germline CDR1 and CDR2 sequences are SGHNT and YYREEE (reference sequence). The CDR3 region has the DNA TGTGCCAGCAGCTTTGGCCTGGGGAGTGGAGGAGGTGGCTACACCTTC. Its protein product is CASSFGLGSGGGGYTF.

A single count supports this clone. J is TRBJ1-1 and V is TRBV7-3; D not certain. CDR1 and CDR2 from the germline V gene are SGHTA and FQGTGA. The CDR3 spans 13 residues. V was shortened by 3 bases and J by 4 bases, with 9 bases between the two germline ends. CDR3 nucleotides: TGTGCCAGCAGCTTTGGCGGCGGCACTGAAGCTTTCTTT. Protein sequence: CASSFGGGTEAFF.

The CDR3 coding sequence is TGTGCCAGCAGTGCCGGTCAGGGGGCTATGAACGAGCAGTACTTC. It codes for CASSAGQGAMNEQYF. The chain uses TRBV25-1 and TRBJ2-7, with TRBD1 matching 8 bases. The germline CDR1 and CDR2 sequences are MGHDK and SYGVNS. Germline trimming cut 4 bases from V and 5 bases from J; bases unmatched to any gene: 10. The CDR3 loop spans 15 amino acids.

The rearrangement joins TRBV3-1 (or the pseudogene TRBV3-2) to TRBJ1-2, with 8 bases lining up with TRBD1. Germline V CDR1 and CDR2: LGHDT, YNNKEL (reference sequence). The CDR3 loop spans 17 amino acids. Trimming took 0 bases from V and 8 from J; bases not matched to a gene: 14. The CDR3 DNA reads as TGTGCCAGCAGCCAAGATAGTTCAGCAGGGGGCCTTCGAGGCTACACCTTC. It yields the protein CASSQDSSAGGLRGYTF.

This clone was observed once. The chain joins TRBV7-2 to TRBJ2-1, with D tentatively TRBD2 (6 bases). This CDR3 contains 15 residues. Trimming took 5 bases from V and 9 from J, leaving 20 bases between them. Germline V CDR1 and CDR2: SGHTA, FQGNSA. The CDR3 loop is CASSPMGLRLSEQFF. The CDR3 DNA is TGTGCCAGCAGCCCTATGGGACTTAGACTGAGTGAGCAGTTCTTC. Filled out from reference TRBV7-2 and TRBJ2-1, the complete variable domain reads GAGVSQSPSNKVTEKGKDVELRCDPISGHTALYWYRQSLGQGLEFLIYFQGNSAPDKSGLPSDRFSAERTGGSVSTLTIQRTQQEDSAVYLCASSPMGLRLSEQFFGPGTRLTVL.

Here the CDR3 DNA reads TGTGCCAGCAGCTTGCTCCTTGGGGACAGGGGGTACGAGCAGTACTTC. Its protein is CASSLLLGDRGYEQYF. The chain carries TRBV5-6 and TRBJ2-7, with 11 bases fitting TRBD1. Germline V CDR1 and CDR2: SGHDT, YYEEEE. The CDR3 is made up of 16 amino acids. The trim removed 1 base at V and 4 bases at J, leaving 7 bases unmatched.

J is TRBJ2-2 and V is TRBV15; D gene unclear. CDR3 length: 17 residues. V shed 0 bases and J shed 2 bases, with 13 bases lying between them. Germline CDR1 reads LNHNV; CDR2 reads YYDKDF (reference sequence). This CDR3 reads CATSRDLVTLNTGELFF. Here the CDR3 DNA reads TGTGCCACCAGCAGAGATCTGGTAACACTAAACACCGGGGAGCTGTTTTTT.

The chain recombines TRBV9 with TRBJ1-6, with 9 bases lining up with TRBD1. This CDR3 is built from 15 residues. Germline assignment: CDR1 SGDLS and CDR2 YYNGEE. V lost 6 bases to trimming and J lost 7 bases; unmatched junction nucleotides: 8. CDR3 sequence reads: CASTDQTGGNSPLHF. The CDR3 DNA sequence: TGTGCCAGCACCGACCAGACAGGGGGGAATTCACCCCTCCACTTT.

J is TRBJ2-1 and V is TRBV3-1 (or the pseudogene TRBV3-2), with D possibly TRBD1 on 7 matching bases. The CDR3 loop spans 17 amino acids. Germline CDR1 LGHDT, CDR2 YNNKEL (reference sequence). Deletions cut 4 bases from V and 5 bases from J, with 21 bases between. The CDR3 is CASSLLGRIRGDNEQFF. CDR3 sequence (DNA): TGTGCCAGCAGCCTCCTAGGTAGAATCAGGGGGGACAATGAGCAGTTCTTC.

The chain has TRBV19 and TRBJ1-6; tentative D call: TRBD1 (6 bases). The ends were cut back, 6 bases at V and 5 bases at J, with 17 bases in the middle. Germline V gene sequence: CDR1 LNHDA, CDR2 SQIVND (reference sequence). This CDR3 has 16 residues. The CDR3 DNA is TGTGCCAGTAGCCCGTATACAGGGTCCGATAATTCACCCCTCCACTTT. It specifies CASSPYTGSDNSPLHF.

CDR3 DNA sequence: TGCGCCAGCAGCGCGGGGGAAACTGGCTACACCTTC. Its protein product is CASSAGETGYTF. The rearrangement uses TRBV5-1 and TRBJ1-2; TRBD1 might be the D (5 bases). The ends were cut back, 4 bases at V and 7 bases at J, with 11 bases in the middle. CDR1 and CDR2 (germline): SGHRS, YFSETQ. The CDR3 has 12 residues.

This clone was observed a single time. V usage is TRBV5-1 and J usage is TRBJ2-1; 9 nucleotides match TRBD2. This CDR3 contains 13 residues. Germline V gene sequence: CDR1 SGHRS, CDR2 YFSETQ. The ends lost 2 bases at V and 8 bases at J; junction bases unmatched: 2. CDR3: CASSFSGGYEQFF. The CDR3 region has the DNA TGCGCCAGCAGCTTTAGCGGGGGATATGAGCAGTTCTTC.

This chain links TRBV9 with TRBJ2-5; 8 bases align to TRBD2. This CDR3 has 16 amino acids. With V trimmed by 4 bases and J by 2 bases, 10 bases remained unmatched. Germline CDR1 reads SGDLS; CDR2 reads YYNGEE. CDR3 sequence (DNA): TGTGCCAGCAGCCCCTTTTTTGCGGGGGGACAAGAGACCCAGTACTTC. Translated: CASSPFFAGGQETQYF.

J is TRBJ1-1 and V is TRBV10-3; 7 bases are a match to TRBD1. The V gene's germline CDR1 is ENHRY and CDR2 SYGVKD. The V and J ends lost 6 bases and 6 bases, in that order; junction bases with no gene match: 7. CDR3 length: 13 amino acids. The CDR3 protein is CAIRELQGSEAFF. The DNA for the CDR3 is TGTGCCATCAGGGAATTACAGGGGTCTGAAGCTTTCTTT.

The chain employs TRBV5-4 and TRBJ1-6, with TRBD1 identical over 7 bases. Germline trimming cut 2 bases from V and 7 bases from J; bases unmatched to any gene: 6. The CDR3 has 15 amino acids. Germline V gene lookup returns CDR1 SGHNT and CDR2 YYREEE (reference sequence). This chain's CDR3 is CASSFGDRRNSPLHF. The DNA for the CDR3 is TGTGCCAGCAGCTTCGGGGACAGACGGAATTCACCCCTCCACTTT.